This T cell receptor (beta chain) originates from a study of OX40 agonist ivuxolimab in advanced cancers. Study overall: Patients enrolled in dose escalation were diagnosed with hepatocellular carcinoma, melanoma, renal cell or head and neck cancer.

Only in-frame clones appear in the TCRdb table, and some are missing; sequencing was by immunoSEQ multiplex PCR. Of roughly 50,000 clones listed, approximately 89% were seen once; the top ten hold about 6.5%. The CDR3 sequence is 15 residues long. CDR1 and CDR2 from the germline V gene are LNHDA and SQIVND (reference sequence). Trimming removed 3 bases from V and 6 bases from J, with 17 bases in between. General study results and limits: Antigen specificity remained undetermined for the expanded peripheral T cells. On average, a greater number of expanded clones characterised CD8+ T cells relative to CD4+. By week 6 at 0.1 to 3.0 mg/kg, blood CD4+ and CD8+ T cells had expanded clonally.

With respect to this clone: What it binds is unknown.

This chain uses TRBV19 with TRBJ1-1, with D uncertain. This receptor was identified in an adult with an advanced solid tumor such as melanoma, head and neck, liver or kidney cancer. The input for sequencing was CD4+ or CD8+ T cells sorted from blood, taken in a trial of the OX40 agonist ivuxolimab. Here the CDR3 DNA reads TGTGCCAGTAGTATGTCCCCAGCCCAGTCCTCTGAAGCTTTCTTT. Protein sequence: CASSMSPAQSSEAFF.